One sample yielded the 3 T cell receptor beta chains listed below, sequenced in a study of T cells in narcolepsy. Repertoires were generated with immunoSEQ multiplex PCR, while TCRdb's copy carries only in-frame clones and drops some. The table shows under 30,000 clones, with around four fifths occurring only once. The sample was CD45RA- memory CD4+ T cells from PBMCs. These receptors came from a human donor with narcolepsy.

The J gene is TRBJ2-2, the V gene TRBV11-3; D call uncertain. The CDR3 is made up of 14 amino acids. CDR1 SGHNT and CDR2 YENEEA come from the germline V gene. The V end was cut by 5 bases, the J end by 0 bases, with 7 bases between. CDR3 region: CASSPHSNTGELFF. CDR3 bases: TGTGCCAGCAGCCCCCATTCGAACACCGGGGAGCTGTTTTTT.

This chain uses TRBV29-1 with TRBJ1-3; no definite D call. This CDR3 has 13 residues. V lost 4 bases, J lost 6 bases, and 13 bases lay in between. Per germline, CDR1 SQVTM and CDR2 ANQGSEA. Here the CDR3 reads CSVALGAVNTIYF. CDR3 coding DNA: TGCAGCGTTGCACTCGGAGCCGTAAACACCATATATTTT.

The chain couples TRBV7-3 to TRBJ2-7; D possibly matches TRBD1 or TRBD2 (6 bases each). Per germline, CDR1 SGHTA and CDR2 FQGTGA. This CDR3 spans 15 amino acids. V lost 2 bases and J 5 bases, leaving 16 bases between the germline ends. The CDR3 region is CASSLGFRGRHEQYF. The CDR3 coding sequence is TGTGCCAGCAGCTTAGGATTCCGGGGGCGACACGAGCAGTACTTC.